This paragraph covers one TCR beta chain sequence. This clonotype was picked up a small number of times. No cognate antigen has been identified for it. Qualities for individual bases were not recorded, and no much larger clone is one base off. V drops 6 bases and J drops 7 bases, leaving 12 bases in between. Its CDR3 holds 12 amino acids, cysteine through phenylalanine. Solely the CDR3 DNA is kept, with 36 bases framed from the first base. The data stem from a study of vaccination and CD4 T cells after COVID-19 (dated by TCRdb to the early 2020s). For context, the study as a whole: Convalescent patients had a positive SARS-CoV-2 result on nasal swab PCR, and of these patients, nine had mild disease and one had severe disease. Each participant got two doses of either the Pfizer-BioNTech BNT162b2 vaccine (n=8) or the Moderna mRNA-1273 vaccine (n=2). The convalescent cohort comprised six males and four females, including two Hispanic individuals, seven Caucasians, two Asians and one multiracial person. Post-COVID blood samples from convalescent patients were collected a median of roughly 100 days after diagnosis, with a range of 35 to 161 days. In under twelve COVID-19 convalescent patients and several infection-naive healthy vaccine recipients, researchers compared the spike-specific CD4+ TCR repertoire from before mRNA vaccination with the repertoire from after. As controls, cultures received a CEFX viral epitope pool (the positive control), an HIV-1 Nef peptide pool (the negative control), or no peptide at all. Overlapping spike peptide pools from SARS-CoV-2 and from the common cold coronaviruses HCoV-NL63, HCoV-OC43 and HCoV-229E were used as culture stimuli. Post-vaccine blood samples were obtained a median of approximately 74 days after the second vaccine dose, with a range of about 14 to 241 days. What the research found in general, with its limitations: Of the vaccine-specific clones found in convalescent patients, nearly all (304 of 307) were mono-reactive for SARS-CoV-2 spike instead of being cross-reactive with common cold coronaviruses. Relatively few convalescent patients were included in the study, and early timepoints after natural infection were not analyzed. An increase in the median number of SARS-CoV-2-reactive clonotypes from around 20 after infection to about 39 after vaccination was observed, but the change was not found to be significant. Among the post-vaccine SARS-CoV-2-reactive clones in convalescent patients, a median 86.3% showed up only after vaccination, which suggests vaccine-specific priming.

Library preparation was by PCR. DNA from cultured CD4+ T cells was subjected to TCR sequencing with the Oncomine TCR Beta short-read assay at the Johns Hopkins FTIC core. The QIAamp micro DNA kit was used to extract genomic DNA from the cultured CD4+ T cells. Oncomine TCR Beta libraries made from cultured CD4+ T cells were pooled using unique dual indexes and sequenced on an Illumina iSeq 100. In the source study's methods: Non-productive sequences were removed, and CDR3s not starting with C, not ending with F or W, or shorter than 7 amino acids were discarded. Antigen-specific clonotypes were identified with the MANAFEST web application by comparing peptide-stimulated wells with reference and other culture wells. An FDR below 0.05, an odds ratio above 5, and a productive frequency above 0.1% in at least two of three replicate wells were required for clones to be considered positive. Cross-reactive clonotypes were defined as significantly expanded in both SARS-CoV-2 spike wells and at least one common cold coronavirus spike condition. Levenshtein distances (stringdist) and unrooted phylogenetic trees (ape) in R version 3.6.1 were used to assess CDR3 homology. TCRdb cleaned the public reads at Q25 with fastp, built clones with MiXCR and kept in-frame beta chains. Each record represents a unique CDR3 protein, reported with the most common genes and DNA among its rows. The V and J calls shown here were made by TCRdb, not taken from the authors' results. This sample gives thousands of distinct CDR3 sequences in total; around 64% of them show up just once. About a third of the sample comes from the top ten.

What this sample's treatment or condition label stands for: roughly 11-day PBMC culture with coronavirus spike peptide pools or control peptides (ViraFEST assay). The ViraFEST assay, used in the study, expanded antigen-specific T cells with peptide pools and then identified the expanded clonotypes through TCR sequencing. The convalescent patients' positive SARS-CoV-2 PCR tests were from March to December 2020, which was before the Alpha, Beta and Delta variants emerged in the United States. Each well held roughly 2 million PBMCs cultured in IMDM containing around 5% human AB serum and 9 to 10 IU/ml IL-2, with around 9.2 ug/ml peptide pools added. Half of the culture medium was replaced with fresh IL-2-containing medium on days 3 and 7. After about nine days of culture, CD4+ T cells were isolated by negative selection with the EasySep CD4+ T cell isolation kit. PBMCs were separated from whole blood using Ficoll-Paque Plus gradient centrifugation and then either used fresh or cryopreserved at -140C. In general, triplicate wells were set up for every culture condition.

Sample: CD4+ T cells from blood, cultured in vitro. The origin of this receptor is a human donor who had recovered from COVID-19. The chain links TRBV12-3 or TRBV12-4 with TRBJ2-5; the best D guess is TRBD2, with 5 bases matching. The DNA sequence is given as TGTGCCAGCAGCCCCGTCCGGGGGACCCAGTACTTC. Its product reads: CASSPVRGTQYF.